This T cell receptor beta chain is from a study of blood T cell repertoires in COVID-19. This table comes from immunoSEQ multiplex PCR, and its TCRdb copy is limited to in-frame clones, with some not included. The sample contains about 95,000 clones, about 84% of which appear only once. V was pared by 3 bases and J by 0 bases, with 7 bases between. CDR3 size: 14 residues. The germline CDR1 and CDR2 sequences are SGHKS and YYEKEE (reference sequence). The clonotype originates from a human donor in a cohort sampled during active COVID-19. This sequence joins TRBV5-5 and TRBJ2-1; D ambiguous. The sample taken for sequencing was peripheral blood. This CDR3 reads CASSSPSSYNEQFF. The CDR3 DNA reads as TGTGCCAGCAGCTCCCCGAGCTCCTACAATGAGCAGTTCTTC. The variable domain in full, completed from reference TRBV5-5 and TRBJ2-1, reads DAGVTQSPTHLIKTRGQQVTLRCSPISGHKSVSWYQQVLGQGPQFIFQYYEKEERGRGNFPDRFSARQFPNYSSELNVNALLLGDSALYLCASSSPSSYNEQFFGPGTRLTVL.